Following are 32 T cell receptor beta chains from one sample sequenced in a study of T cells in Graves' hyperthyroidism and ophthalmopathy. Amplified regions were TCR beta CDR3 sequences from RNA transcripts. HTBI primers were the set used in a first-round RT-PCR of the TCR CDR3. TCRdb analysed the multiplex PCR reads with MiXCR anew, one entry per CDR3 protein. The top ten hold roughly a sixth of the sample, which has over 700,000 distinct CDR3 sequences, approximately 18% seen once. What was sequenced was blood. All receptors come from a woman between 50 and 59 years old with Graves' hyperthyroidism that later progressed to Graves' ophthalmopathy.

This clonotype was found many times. The DNA for the CDR3 is TGTGCCAGCACCCCGGCGAATAACTATGGCTACACCTTC. Amino acid sequence: CASTPANNYGYTF. The gene calls are TRBV6-1 and TRBJ1-2, with D uncertain. Trimming took off 7 bases at V and 1 base at J, with 10 bases between the two ends. Germline-derived CDR1 and CDR2 are MNHNS and SASEGT. The CDR3 is 13 amino acids.

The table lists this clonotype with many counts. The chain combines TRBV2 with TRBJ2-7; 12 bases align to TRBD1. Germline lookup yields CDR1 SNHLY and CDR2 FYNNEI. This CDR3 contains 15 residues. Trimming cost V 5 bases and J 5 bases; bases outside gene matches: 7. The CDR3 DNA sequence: TGTGCCAGCAGTAGACCAGGGACAGGGGGCGACGAGCAGTACTTC. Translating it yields CASSRPGTGGDEQYF.

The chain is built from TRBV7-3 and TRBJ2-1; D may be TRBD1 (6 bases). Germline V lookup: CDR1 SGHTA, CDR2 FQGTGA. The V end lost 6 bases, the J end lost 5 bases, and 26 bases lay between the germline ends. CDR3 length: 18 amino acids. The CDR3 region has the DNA TGTGCCAGCAGTCACCTAGCTCCCGGGACAAAAAACCACAATGAGCAGTTCTTC. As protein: CASSHLAPGTKNHNEQFF.

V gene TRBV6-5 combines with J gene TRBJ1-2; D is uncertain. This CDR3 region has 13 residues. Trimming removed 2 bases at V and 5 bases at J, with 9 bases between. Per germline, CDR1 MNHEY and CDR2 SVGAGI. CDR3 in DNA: TGTGCCAGCAGTTACCCGTCGGGGTATGGCTACACCTTC. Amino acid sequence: CASSYPSGYGYTF.

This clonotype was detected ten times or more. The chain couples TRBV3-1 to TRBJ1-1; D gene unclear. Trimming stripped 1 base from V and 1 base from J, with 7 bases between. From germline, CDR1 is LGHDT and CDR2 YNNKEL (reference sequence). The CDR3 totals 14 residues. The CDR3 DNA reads TGTGCCAGCAGCCAAGCTCCGGGGAACACTGAAGCTTTCTTT. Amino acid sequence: CASSQAPGNTEAFF. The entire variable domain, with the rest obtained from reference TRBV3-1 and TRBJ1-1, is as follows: DTAVSQTPKYLVTQMGNDKSIKCEQNLGHDTMYWYKQDSKKFLKIMFSYNNKELIINETVPNRFSPKSPDKAHLNLHINSLELGDSAVYFCASSQAPGNTEAFFGQGTRLTVV.

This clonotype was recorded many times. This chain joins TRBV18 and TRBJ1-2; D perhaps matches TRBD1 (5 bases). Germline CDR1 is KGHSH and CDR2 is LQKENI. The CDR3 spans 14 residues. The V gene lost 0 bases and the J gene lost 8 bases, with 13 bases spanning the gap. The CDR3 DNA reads TGTGCCAGCTCACCACCGCCCCCAGGGCACGGCTACACCTTC. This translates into CASSPPPPGHGYTF.

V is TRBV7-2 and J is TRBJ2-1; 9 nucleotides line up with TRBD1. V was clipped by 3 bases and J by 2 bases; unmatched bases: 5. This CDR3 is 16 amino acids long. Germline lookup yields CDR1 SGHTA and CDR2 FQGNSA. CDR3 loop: CASSFADRGAYNEQFF. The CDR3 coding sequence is TGTGCCAGCAGCTTTGCCGACAGGGGGGCCTACAATGAGCAGTTCTTC.

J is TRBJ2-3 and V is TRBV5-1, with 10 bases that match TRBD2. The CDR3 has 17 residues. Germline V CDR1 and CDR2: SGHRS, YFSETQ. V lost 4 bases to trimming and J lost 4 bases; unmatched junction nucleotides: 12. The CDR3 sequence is CASSLQYLSGGSDTQYF. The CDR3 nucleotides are TGCGCCAGCAGCCTACAATATCTTAGCGGGGGGTCAGATACGCAGTATTTT. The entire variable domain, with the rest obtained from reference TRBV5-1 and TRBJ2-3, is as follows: KAGVTQTPRYLIKTRGQQVTLSCSPISGHRSVSWYQQTPGQGLQFLFEYFSETQRNKGNFPGRFSGRQFSNSRSEMNVSTLELGDSALYLCASSLQYLSGGSDTQYFGPGTRLTVL.

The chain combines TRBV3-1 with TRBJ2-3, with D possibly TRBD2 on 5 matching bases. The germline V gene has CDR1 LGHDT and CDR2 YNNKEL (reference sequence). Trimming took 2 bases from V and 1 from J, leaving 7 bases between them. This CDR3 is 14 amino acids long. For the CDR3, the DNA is TGTGCCAGCAGCCAACTGAGGGGCACAGATACGCAGTATTTT. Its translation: CASSQLRGTDTQYF.

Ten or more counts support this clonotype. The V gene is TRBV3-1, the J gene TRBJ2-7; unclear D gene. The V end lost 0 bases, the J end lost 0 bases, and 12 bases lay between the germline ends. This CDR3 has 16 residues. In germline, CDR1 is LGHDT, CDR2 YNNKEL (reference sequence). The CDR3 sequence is CASSQDFGPSSYEQYF. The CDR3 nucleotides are TGTGCCAGCAGCCAAGATTTCGGACCGTCCTCCTACGAGCAGTACTTC.

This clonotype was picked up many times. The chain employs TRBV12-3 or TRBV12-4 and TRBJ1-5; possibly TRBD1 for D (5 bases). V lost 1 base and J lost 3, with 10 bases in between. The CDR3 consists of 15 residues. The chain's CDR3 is CASSLVWGVNQPQHF. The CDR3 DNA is TGTGCCAGCAGTTTAGTTTGGGGGGTCAATCAGCCCCAGCATTTT.

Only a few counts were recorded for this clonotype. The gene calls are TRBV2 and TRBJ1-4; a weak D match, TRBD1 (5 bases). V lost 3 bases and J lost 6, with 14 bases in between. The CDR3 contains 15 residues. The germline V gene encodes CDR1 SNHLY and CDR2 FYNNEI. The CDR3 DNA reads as TGTGCCAGCAGTGACCGGGGGTTAGTTTATGAAAAACTGTTTTTT. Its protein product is CASSDRGLVYEKLFF.

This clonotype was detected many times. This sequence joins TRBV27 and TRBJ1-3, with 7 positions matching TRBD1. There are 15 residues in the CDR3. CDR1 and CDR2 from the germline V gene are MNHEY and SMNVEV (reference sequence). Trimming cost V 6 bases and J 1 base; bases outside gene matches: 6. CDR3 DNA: TGTGCCAGCAGCCGACAGGGATTTTCTGGAAACACCATATATTTT. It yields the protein CASSRQGFSGNTIYF.

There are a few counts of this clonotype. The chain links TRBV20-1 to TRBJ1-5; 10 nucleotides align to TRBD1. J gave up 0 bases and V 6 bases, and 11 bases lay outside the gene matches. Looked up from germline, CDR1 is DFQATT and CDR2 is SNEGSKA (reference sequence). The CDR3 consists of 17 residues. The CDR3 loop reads CSAAGTGAPASNQPQHF. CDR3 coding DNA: TGCAGTGCCGCTGGGACAGGGGCTCCGGCTAGCAATCAGCCCCAGCATTTT.

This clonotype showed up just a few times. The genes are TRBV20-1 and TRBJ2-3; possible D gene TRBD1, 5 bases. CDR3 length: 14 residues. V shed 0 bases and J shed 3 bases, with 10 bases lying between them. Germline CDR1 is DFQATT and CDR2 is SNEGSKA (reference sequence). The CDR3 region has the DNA TGCAGTGCTAGAGATGCAAAGGGGACAGATACGCAGTATTTT. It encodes CSARDAKGTDTQYF.

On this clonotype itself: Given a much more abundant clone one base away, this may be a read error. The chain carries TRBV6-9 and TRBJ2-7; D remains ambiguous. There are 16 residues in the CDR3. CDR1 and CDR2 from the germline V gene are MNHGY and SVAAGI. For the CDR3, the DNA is TGTGCCAGCAGTTACTCGTATAGAAAGAGCTCCTACGAGCAGCACTTC. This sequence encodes CASSYSYRKSSYEQHF.

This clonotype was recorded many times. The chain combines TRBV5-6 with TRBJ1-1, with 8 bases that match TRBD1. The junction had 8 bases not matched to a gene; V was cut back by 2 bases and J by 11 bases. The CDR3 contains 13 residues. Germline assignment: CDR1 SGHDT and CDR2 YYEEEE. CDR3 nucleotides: TGTGCCAGCAGCTTCGGACAGGGACGGTTCGCTTTCTTT. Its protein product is CASSFGQGRFAFF.

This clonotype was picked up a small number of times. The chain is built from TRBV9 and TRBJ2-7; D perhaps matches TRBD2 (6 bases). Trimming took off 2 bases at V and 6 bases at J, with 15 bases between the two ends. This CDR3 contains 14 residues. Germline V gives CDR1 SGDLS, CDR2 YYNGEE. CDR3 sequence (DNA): TGTGCCAGCAGCGTCGCAGGAGGGGTGGCCGAGCAGTACTTC. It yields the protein CASSVAGGVAEQYF. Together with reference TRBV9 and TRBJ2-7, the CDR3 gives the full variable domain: DSGVTQTPKHLITATGQRVTLRCSPRSGDLSVYWYQQSLDQGLQFLIQYYNGEERAKGNILERFSAQQFPDLHSELNLSSLELGDSALYFCASSVAGGVAEQYFGPGTRLTVT.

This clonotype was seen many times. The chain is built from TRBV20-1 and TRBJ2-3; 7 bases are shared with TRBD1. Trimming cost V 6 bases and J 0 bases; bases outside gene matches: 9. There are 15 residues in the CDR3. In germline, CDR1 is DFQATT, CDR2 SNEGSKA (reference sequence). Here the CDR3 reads CSAYGQADSTDTQYF. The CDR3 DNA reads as TGCAGTGCATATGGACAGGCAGATAGCACAGATACGCAGTATTTT.

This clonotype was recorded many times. This chain's CDR3 is CASDRGPGYEQYF. CDR3 nucleotides: TGTGCCAGCGACAGGGGTCCAGGCTACGAGCAGTACTTC. The V gene is TRBV2, the J gene TRBJ2-7; TRBD1 matches 8 bases. Unmatched junction bases numbered 6, after V lost 8 bases and J lost 3 bases. This CDR3 region has 13 residues. The germline V gene has CDR1 SNHLY and CDR2 FYNNEI. The full variable domain, with the rest looked up from reference TRBV2 and TRBJ2-7, is EPEVTQTPSHQVTQMGQEVILRCVPISNHLYFYWYRQILGQKVEFLVSFYNNEISEKSEIFDDQFSVERPDGSNFTLKIRSTKLEDSAMYFCASDRGPGYEQYFGPGTRLTVT.

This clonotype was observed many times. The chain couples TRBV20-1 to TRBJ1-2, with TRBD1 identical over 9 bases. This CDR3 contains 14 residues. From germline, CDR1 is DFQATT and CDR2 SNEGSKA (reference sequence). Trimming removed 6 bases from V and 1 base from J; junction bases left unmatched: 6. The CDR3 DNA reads TGCAGTGCCGTACCGGGACAGGGTAACTATGGCTACACCTTC. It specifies CSAVPGQGNYGYTF.

The CDR3 loop reads CASSYSRGEPYNSPLHF. The CDR3 nucleotides read TGTGCCAGCAGTTACTCGCGTGGGGAGCCTTATAATTCACCCCTCCACTTT. The chain carries TRBV6-6 and TRBJ1-6; D uncertain. Germline V gene lookup returns CDR1 MNHNY and CDR2 SVGAGI (reference sequence). This CDR3 is 17 amino acids long. Trimming stripped 0 bases from V and 4 bases from J, with 13 bases between.

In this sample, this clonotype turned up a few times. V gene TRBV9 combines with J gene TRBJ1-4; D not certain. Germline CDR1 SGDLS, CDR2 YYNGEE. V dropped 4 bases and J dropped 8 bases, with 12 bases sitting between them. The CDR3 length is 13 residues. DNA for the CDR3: TGTGCCAGCAGCCCTTCGGTCAAGGAAAAACTGTTTTTT. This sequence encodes CASSPSVKEKLFF.

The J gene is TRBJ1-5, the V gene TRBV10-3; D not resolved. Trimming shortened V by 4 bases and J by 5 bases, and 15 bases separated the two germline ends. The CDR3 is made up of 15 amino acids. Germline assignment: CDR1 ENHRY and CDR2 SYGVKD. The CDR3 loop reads CAISVGKGDDQPQHF. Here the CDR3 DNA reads TGTGCCATCAGTGTGGGCAAAGGTGATGATCAGCCCCAGCATTTT.

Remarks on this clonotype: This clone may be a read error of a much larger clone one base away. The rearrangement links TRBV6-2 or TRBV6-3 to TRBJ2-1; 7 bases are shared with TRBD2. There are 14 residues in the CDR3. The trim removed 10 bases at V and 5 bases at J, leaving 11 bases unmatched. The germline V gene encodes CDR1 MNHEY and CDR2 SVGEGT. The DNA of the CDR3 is TGTGCCACCAATGGGCGGGGGATCCACAATGAGCAGTTCTTC. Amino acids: CATNGRGIHNEQFF.

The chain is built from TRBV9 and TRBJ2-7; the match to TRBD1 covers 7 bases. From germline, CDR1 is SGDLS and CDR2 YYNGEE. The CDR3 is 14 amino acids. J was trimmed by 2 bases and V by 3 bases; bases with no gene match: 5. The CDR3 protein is CASSDGTETYEQYF. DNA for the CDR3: TGTGCCAGCAGCGACGGGACAGAGACCTACGAGCAGTACTTC. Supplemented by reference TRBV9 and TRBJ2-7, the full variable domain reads DSGVTQTPKHLITATGQRVTLRCSPRSGDLSVYWYQQSLDQGLQFLIQYYNGEERAKGNILERFSAQQFPDLHSELNLSSLELGDSALYFCASSDGTETYEQYFGPGTRLTVT.

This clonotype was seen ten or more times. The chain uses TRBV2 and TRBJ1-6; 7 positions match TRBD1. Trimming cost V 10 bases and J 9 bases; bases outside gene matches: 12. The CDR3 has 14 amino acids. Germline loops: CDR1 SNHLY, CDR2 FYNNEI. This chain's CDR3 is CATLGQEVGSPLHF. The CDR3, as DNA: TGTGCCACCCTAGGACAGGAAGTAGGTTCACCCCTCCACTTT.

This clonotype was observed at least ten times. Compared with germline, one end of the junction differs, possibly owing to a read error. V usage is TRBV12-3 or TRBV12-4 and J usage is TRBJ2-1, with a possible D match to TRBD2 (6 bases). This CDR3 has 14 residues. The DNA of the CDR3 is TGTGCCAGCAGGGCTAGCGAGTCCTACCATGAGCAGTTCTTC. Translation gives CASRASESYHEQFF.

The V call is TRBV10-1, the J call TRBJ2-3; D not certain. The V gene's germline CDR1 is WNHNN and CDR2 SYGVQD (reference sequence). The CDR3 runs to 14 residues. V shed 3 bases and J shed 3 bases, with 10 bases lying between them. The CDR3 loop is CASSDPVKTDTQYF. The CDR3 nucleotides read TGCGCCAGCAGTGACCCCGTGAAAACAGATACGCAGTATTTT.

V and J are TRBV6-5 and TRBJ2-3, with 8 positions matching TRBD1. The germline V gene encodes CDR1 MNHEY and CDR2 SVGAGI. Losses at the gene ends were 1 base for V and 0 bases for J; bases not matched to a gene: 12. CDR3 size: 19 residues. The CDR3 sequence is CASSYFGRGLGTSTDTQYF. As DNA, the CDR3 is TGTGCCAGCAGTTACTTCGGCAGGGGGCTCGGGACTAGCACAGATACGCAGTATTTT.

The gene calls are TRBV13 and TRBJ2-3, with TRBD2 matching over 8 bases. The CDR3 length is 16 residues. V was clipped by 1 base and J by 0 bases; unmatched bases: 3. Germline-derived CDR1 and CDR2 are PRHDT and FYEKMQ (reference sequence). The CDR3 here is CASSLERGGSTDTQYF. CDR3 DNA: TGTGCCAGCAGCTTAGAACGCGGGGGGAGCACAGATACGCAGTATTTT. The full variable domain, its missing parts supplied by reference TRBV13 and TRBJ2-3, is AAGVIQSPRHLIKEKRETATLKCYPIPRHDTVYWYQQGPGQDPQFLISFYEKMQSDKGSIPDRFSAQQFSDYHSELNMSSLELGDSALYFCASSLERGGSTDTQYFGPGTRLTVL.

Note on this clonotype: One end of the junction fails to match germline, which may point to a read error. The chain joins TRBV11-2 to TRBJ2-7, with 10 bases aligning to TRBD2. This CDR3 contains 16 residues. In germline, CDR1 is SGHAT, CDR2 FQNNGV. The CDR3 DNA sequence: TGTGCCAGCAGCTTAGATCGAGCTAGCGGGGGAAGGGAGCAATACTTC. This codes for CASSLDRASGGREQYF.